The 28 T cell receptor beta chains presented below share a single source sample, sequenced in a study of T cells in localized non-small cell lung cancer. Assay: immunoSEQ multiplex PCR; the TCRdb copy retains only in-frame clones and omits some. The table lists 25,000 to 30,000 clones, approximately 90% of them singletons. Sample: peripheral blood, taken before any cancer treatment. The receptors shown here come from an older female donor with stage I lung adenocarcinoma.

The genes are TRBV6-6 and TRBJ2-7; TRBD2 agrees at 7 bases. The length of the CDR3 is 14 residues. The V segment lost 5 bases and the J segment 6 bases; nucleotides outside the gene matches: 10. Germline V gives CDR1 MNHNY, CDR2 SVGAGI (reference sequence). Written as DNA, the CDR3 is TGTGCCAGCAGTCAGTCGGCGGGGGACGGCGAGCAGTACTTC. Translated, it gives CASSQSAGDGEQYF.

The J gene is TRBJ1-2, the V gene TRBV9; 8 bases map to TRBD1. The J segment lost 4 bases and the V segment lost 0 bases, leaving 11 bases of the junction unmatched. CDR1 and CDR2 from the germline V gene are SGDLS and YYNGEE. CDR3 length: 17 residues. CDR3 nucleotides: TGTGCCAGCAGCGTAGCTGATTCCAGGGGGCTAATCTATGGCTACACCTTC. Amino acid sequence: CASSVADSRGLIYGYTF.

V is TRBV27 and J is TRBJ2-7, with 12 nucleotides matching TRBD2. V lost 3 bases and J lost 6; bases outside the gene matches: 6. CDR1 is MNHEY, CDR2 SMNVEV, per germline (reference sequence). This CDR3 comprises 15 residues. The CDR3 reads CASSLTSGSRSEQYF. In nucleotides, the CDR3 is TGTGCCAGCAGTTTGACTAGCGGGAGTCGCTCCGAGCAGTACTTC.

The chain has TRBV4-1 and TRBJ1-5, with no clear D. This CDR3 has 15 residues. V lost 0 bases, J lost 1 base, and 7 bases lay in between. Germline V gene sequence: CDR1 MGHRA, CDR2 YSYEKL. In DNA form, the CDR3 reads TGCGCCAGCAGCCAAGATCCACGGAGCAATCAGCCCCAGCATTTT. Encoded protein: CASSQDPRSNQPQHF.

The chain couples TRBV5-1 to TRBJ2-3; D gene ambiguous. The CDR3 has 16 residues. Trimming stripped 0 bases from V and 4 bases from J, with 15 bases between. CDR1 SGHRS and CDR2 YFSETQ come from the germline V gene. The CDR3, as DNA: TGCGCCAGCAGCTTGGGTCCCCCCCCGACGGCAGATACGCAGTATTTT. It codes for CASSLGPPPTADTQYF.

This chain uses TRBV16 with TRBJ2-2; 8 bases map to TRBD1. Germline V gene lookup returns CDR1 KGHSY and CDR2 FQNENV. This CDR3 has 16 amino acids. J gave up 1 base and V 1 base, and 2 bases lay outside the gene matches. The CDR3 spells CASSQFRGRNTGELFF. The CDR3 DNA follows: TGTGCCAGCAGCCAATTCAGGGGGCGGAACACCGGGGAGCTGTTTTTT. Supplemented by reference TRBV16 and TRBJ2-2, the full variable domain reads GEEVAQTPKHLVRGEGQKAKLYCAPIKGHSYVFWYQQVLKNEFKFLISFQNENVFDETGMPKERFSAKCLPNSPCSLEIQATKLEDSAVYFCASSQFRGRNTGELFFGEGSRLTVL.

This clone was observed once. The chain links TRBV10-3 to TRBJ1-1; D gene ambiguous. The V gene's germline CDR1 is ENHRY and CDR2 SYGVKD. Trimming removed 6 bases from V and 1 base from J, with 18 bases in between. CDR3 length: 16 amino acids. This chain's CDR3 is CAIRLGSASRNTEAFF. In nucleotides, the CDR3 is TGTGCCATCAGGCTGGGGTCGGCCTCCAGGAACACTGAAGCTTTCTTT.

This clone has only one observation. The gene calls are TRBV19 and TRBJ2-7; maybe TRBD1 (6 bases). The germline gives CDR1 LNHDA, CDR2 SQIVND (reference sequence). Trimming took off 5 bases at V and 2 bases at J, with 10 bases between the two ends. This CDR3 is 13 amino acids long. The CDR3 region is CASSSGTTYEQYF. CDR3 bases: TGTGCCAGTAGTTCCGGGACAACCTACGAGCAGTACTTC.

The chain couples TRBV19 to TRBJ1-1; tentatively, D is TRBD1 (5 bases). Germline V lookup: CDR1 LNHDA, CDR2 SQIVND (reference sequence). Trimming took off 4 bases at V and 0 bases at J, with 15 bases between the two ends. This CDR3 is 16 amino acids long. CDR3 nucleotides: TGTGCCAGTAGTACCCTCAGAGGGGCAATGAACACTGAAGCTTTCTTT. This encodes CASSTLRGAMNTEAFF. The variable domain in full, with the rest retrieved from reference TRBV19 and TRBJ1-1, is DGGITQSPKYLFRKEGQNVTLSCEQNLNHDAMYWYRQDPGQGLRLIYYSQIVNDFQKGDIAEGYSVSREKKESFPLTVTSAQKNPTAFYLCASSTLRGAMNTEAFFGQGTRLTVV.

The V and J genes are TRBV11-2 and TRBJ2-1; 12 bases fit TRBD2. The CDR3 runs to 17 residues. With V trimmed by 3 bases and J by 6 bases, 9 bases remained unmatched. Germline V gene sequence: CDR1 SGHAT, CDR2 FQNNGV. The CDR3 DNA follows: TGTGCCAGCAGCTTTAGGGCTACTAGCGGGAGGTTCAATGAGCAGTTCTTC. This codes for CASSFRATSGRFNEQFF.

The chain recombines TRBV25-1 with TRBJ1-1, with a weak D call TRBD1 (5 bases). With 7 bases removed from V and 1 base from J, the gap between germline ends came to 10 bases. The length of the CDR3 is 13 residues. The V gene's germline CDR1 is MGHDK and CDR2 SYGVNS. The CDR3: CASTWGRNTEAFF. The CDR3 DNA sequence: TGTGCCAGCACCTGGGGCCGGAACACTGAAGCTTTCTTT.

This chain uses TRBV2 with TRBJ2-6; no firm D call. The CDR3 is 17 residues long. The V end lost 8 bases, the J end lost 1 base, and 18 bases lay between the germline ends. CDR1 is SNHLY, CDR2 FYNNEI, per germline. DNA for the CDR3: TGTGCCAGCCCGTCGGGTACCCCGCCATCTGGGGCCAACGTCCTGACTTTC. Amino acids: CASPSGTPPSGANVLTF.

V usage is TRBV5-6 and J usage is TRBJ2-3, with D possibly being TRBD2 (5 bases). With 7 bases removed from V and 4 bases from J, the gap between germline ends came to 13 bases. The CDR3 runs to 13 residues. Germline CDR1 and CDR2: SGHDT and YYEEEE. CDR3 in amino acids: CASPGDGADTQYF. CDR3 nucleotide sequence: TGTGCCAGCCCCGGGGATGGAGCAGATACGCAGTATTTT.

The J gene is TRBJ1-1, the V gene TRBV19; D ambiguous. V lost 7 bases to trimming and J lost 0 bases, with 9 bases between them. This CDR3 is built from 13 residues. The germline gives CDR1 LNHDA, CDR2 SQIVND (reference sequence). CDR3 in DNA: TGTGCCAGTACCCTCCGGCTGAACACTGAAGCTTTCTTT. Protein product: CASTLRLNTEAFF.

The V call is TRBV5-1, the J call TRBJ1-2, with D possibly TRBD1 on 6 matching bases. The CDR3 consists of 14 residues. The V and J ends lost 1 base and 2 bases respectively, with 9 bases between them. CDR1 SGHRS and CDR2 YFSETQ come from the germline V gene. The CDR3 loop is CASSLRGANYGYTF. The CDR3 DNA reads TGCGCCAGCAGCTTGAGGGGGGCCAACTATGGCTACACCTTC.

The CDR3, as DNA: TGTGCCAGCAGTGAAGCGCGGGGGCGGGGGAGATACAATGAGCAGTTCTTC. This encodes CASSEARGRGRYNEQFF. The rearrangement uses TRBV2 and TRBJ2-1; D might be TRBD2 (7 bases). Trimming left V 0 bases short and J 4 bases short, with 16 bases between. The CDR3 is 17 amino acids. Germline CDR1 reads SNHLY; CDR2 reads FYNNEI.

The rearrangement links TRBV15 to TRBJ2-7; TRBD1 is a possible D gene (6 bases). V lost 0 bases and J 6 bases, leaving 12 bases between the germline ends. The CDR3 runs to 14 residues. Looked up from germline, CDR1 is LNHNV and CDR2 is YYDKDF (reference sequence). This chain's CDR3 is CATSRDRGRGEQYF. CDR3 nucleotides: TGTGCCACCAGCAGAGACAGGGGAAGAGGCGAGCAGTACTTC.

This clone was seen once. V is TRBV7-2 and J is TRBJ1-4; 8 bases fit TRBD1. Germline values: CDR1 SGHTA, CDR2 FQGNSA. The V and J ends lost 5 bases and 4 bases, in that order; junction bases with no gene match: 3. CDR3 length: 14 amino acids. The CDR3 bases are TGTGCCAGCAGCCTGGACAGGGTTAATGAAAAACTGTTTTTT. Translating gives CASSLDRVNEKLFF.

V gene TRBV5-1 combines with J gene TRBJ1-1; perhaps TRBD1 as D (5 bases). V was trimmed by 4 bases and J by 1 base, leaving 11 bases between them. Germline V CDR1 and CDR2: SGHRS, YFSETQ. The CDR3 sequence is 14 residues long. DNA of the CDR3: TGCGCCAGCAGCATTGAGGGGAGGAACACTGAAGCTTTCTTT. This codes for CASSIEGRNTEAFF.

The chain couples TRBV18 to TRBJ1-1; D is unclear. CDR3 length equals 12 residues. Per germline, CDR1 KGHSH and CDR2 LQKENI. Trimming left V 2 bases short and J 7 bases short, with 8 bases between. Here the CDR3 reads CASSPGVFEAFF. For the CDR3, the DNA is TGTGCCAGCTCACCAGGGGTTTTTGAAGCTTTCTTT.

This chain uses TRBV5-4 with TRBJ2-3; 7 bases fit TRBD1. V was pared by 0 bases and J by 6 bases, with 1 base of the junction left unmatched. The length of the CDR3 is 13 residues. Germline CDR1 reads SGHNT; CDR2 reads YYREEE (reference sequence). The CDR3 reads CASSLEGADTQYF. DNA of the CDR3: TGTGCCAGCAGCTTGGAGGGGGCGGATACGCAGTATTTT. The variable domain in full, completed from reference TRBV5-4 and TRBJ2-3, reads ETGVTQSPTHLIKTRGQQVTLRCSSQSGHNTVSWYQQALGQGPQFIFQYYREEENGRGNFPPRFSGLQFPNYSSELNVNALELDDSALYLCASSLEGADTQYFGPGTRLTVL.

The J gene is TRBJ2-1, the V gene TRBV27; 12 nucleotides match TRBD2. The CDR3 covers 16 residues. The V and J ends lost 0 bases and 6 bases, in that order; junction bases with no gene match: 3. The germline V gene has CDR1 MNHEY and CDR2 SMNVEV (reference sequence). The CDR3 reads CASSLSVTSGSNEQFF. CDR3 bases: TGTGCCAGCAGTTTATCCGTGACTAGCGGGAGCAATGAGCAGTTCTTC.

The J gene is TRBJ2-3, the V gene TRBV5-1; tentatively, D is TRBD1 (5 bases). V lost 0 bases to trimming and J lost 2 bases, with 13 bases between them. CDR1 and CDR2 from the germline V gene are SGHRS and YFSETQ. The CDR3 spans 16 residues. The CDR3 sequence is CASSLEGASPTDTQYF. The CDR3 nucleotides are TGCGCCAGCAGCTTGGAAGGGGCTTCCCCCACAGATACGCAGTATTTT.

The gene calls are TRBV28 and TRBJ1-1; 7 bases are shared with TRBD1. Germline V gene lookup returns CDR1 MDHEN and CDR2 SYDVKM. The CDR3 spans 14 residues. J gave up 1 base and V 7 bases, and 6 bases lay outside the gene matches. CDR3 residues: CASTSGGSNTEAFF. The CDR3 coding sequence is TGTGCCAGCACTTCAGGGGGGTCGAACACTGAAGCTTTCTTT.

The rearrangement links TRBV11-3 to TRBJ2-5; 7 positions match TRBD1. V gave up 2 bases and J gave up 2 bases; unmatched junction bases: 5. Germline CDR1 SGHNT, CDR2 YENEEA. The CDR3 is made up of 15 amino acids. This CDR3 reads CASSLSGQTQETQYF. The CDR3 coding sequence is TGTGCCAGCAGCTTATCGGGACAGACTCAAGAGACCCAGTACTTC.

The V and J genes are TRBV2 and TRBJ1-1; weak D call: TRBD1 (6 bases). V dropped 4 bases and J dropped 3 bases, with 15 bases sitting between them. Germline V lookup: CDR1 SNHLY, CDR2 FYNNEI. This CDR3 region has 15 residues. The CDR3 here is CASSVRGIPHTEAFF. The CDR3 DNA reads TGTGCCAGCAGTGTCAGGGGAATCCCACACACTGAAGCTTTCTTT.

This rearrangement joins TRBV6-4 to TRBJ2-1; 9 bases agree with TRBD2. The V and J ends lost 4 bases and 2 bases, in that order; junction bases with no gene match: 3. The germline gives CDR1 MRHNA, CDR2 SNTAGT. The CDR3 is 15 amino acids. The CDR3 coding sequence is TGTGCCAGCAGTGCTACTAGCGGGCCCTACAATGAGCAGTTCTTC. Protein sequence: CASSATSGPYNEQFF.

V usage is TRBV2 and J usage is TRBJ1-4; D ambiguous. The CDR3 runs 11 residues. V lost 7 bases to trimming and J lost 7 bases, with 7 bases between them. CDR1 is SNHLY, CDR2 FYNNEI, per germline. CDR3 region: CASTLREKLFF. Here the CDR3 DNA reads TGTGCCAGCACCCTGCGTGAAAAACTGTTTTTT.